Listed here are 9 T cell receptor beta chains from one sample, sequenced in a study of blood T cell repertoires in COVID-19. The repertoire was sequenced with immunoSEQ multiplex PCR; TCRdb's copy has only in-frame clones and lacks some. The sample consists of 250,000 to 350,000 clones, roughly 85% of them appearing once. Specimen: PBMCs or T cells enriched from blood (not recorded which). These receptors all come from a woman in her twenties or thirties who had recovered from COVID-19.

The gene calls are TRBV7-2 and TRBJ1-6, with D perhaps matching TRBD1 (6 bases). V lost 7 bases to trimming and J lost 6 bases, with 10 bases between them. Germline V lookup: CDR1 SGHTA, CDR2 FQGNSA. This CDR3 spans 13 amino acids. CDR3 bases: TGTGCCAGCAAATTGGACAGTAATTCACCCCTCCACTTT. Protein: CASKLDSNSPLHF.

Only a few counts were recorded for this clone. The same CDR3 is also encoded by other DNA sequences in this sample. The CDR3 DNA reads TGTGCCAGCAGCCAAGACATTAATCAGCCCCAGCATTTT. Its protein product is CASSQDINQPQHF. The gene calls are TRBV3-1 (or the pseudogene TRBV3-2) and TRBJ1-5; D is undetermined. Germline loops: CDR1 LGHDT, CDR2 YNNKEL (reference sequence). The CDR3 is made up of 13 amino acids. Trimming pared 0 bases from V and 4 bases from J, leaving 4 bases between.

The chain couples TRBV5-6 to TRBJ1-2, with TRBD1 matching 7 bases. The CDR3 totals 13 residues. Germline CDR1 SGHDT, CDR2 YYEEEE. The V and J ends lost 4 bases and 8 bases, in that order; junction bases with no gene match: 8. The CDR3 here is CASSTGTAKGYTF. The CDR3 DNA is TGTGCCAGCAGCACCGGGACAGCTAAGGGCTACACCTTC. Supplemented by reference TRBV5-6 and TRBJ1-2, the full variable domain reads DAGVTQSPTHLIKTRGQQVTLRCSPKSGHDTVSWYQQALGQGPQFIFQYYEEEERQRGNFPDRFSGHQFPNYSSELNVNALLLGDSALYLCASSTGTAKGYTFGSGTRLTVV.

The chain combines TRBV5-6 with TRBJ2-1, with TRBD1 matching 8 bases. Germline V gene sequence: CDR1 SGHDT, CDR2 YYEEEE. V was pared by 3 bases and J by 4 bases, with 6 bases of the junction left unmatched. There are 15 residues in the CDR3. This CDR3 is CASSSRTGIYNEQFF. The CDR3 DNA reads as TGTGCCAGCAGCTCCCGGACAGGGATTTACAATGAGCAGTTCTTC.

The chain joins TRBV7-3 to TRBJ2-7, with a possible D match to TRBD2 (5 bases). V lost 6 bases, J lost 0 bases, and 12 bases lay in between. Per the germline V gene, CDR1 is SGHTA and CDR2 is FQGTGA. This CDR3 comprises 14 residues. The CDR3 loop is CASSPSRSSYEQYF. The CDR3 DNA is TGTGCCAGCAGTCCTAGCAGGAGCTCCTACGAGCAGTACTTC.

This clone was seen only once. The chain recombines TRBV5-1 with TRBJ2-5; D is uncertain. The germline CDR1 and CDR2 sequences are SGHRS and YFSETQ. The CDR3 runs to 15 residues. V shed 1 base and J shed 2 bases, with 12 bases lying between them. CDR3 residues: CASSLWSGRQETQYF. CDR3 DNA: TGCGCCAGCAGCTTGTGGTCAGGAAGACAAGAGACCCAGTACTTC.

The rearrangement joins TRBV6-5 to TRBJ1-2; TRBD1 matches at 12 bases. V dropped 5 bases and J dropped 14; count of bases not matched to a gene: 9. Germline V gene lookup returns CDR1 MNHEY and CDR2 SVGAGI. The CDR3 consists of 13 residues. The CDR3: CASSRMGQGAGTF. CDR3 bases: TGTGCCAGCAGTAGGATGGGACAGGGGGCCGGGACCTTC.

The CDR3 DNA is TGTGCCAGCAGCCCCCGGGACATGAACACTGAAGCTTTCTTT. Translated: CASSPRDMNTEAFF. V usage is TRBV7-9 and J usage is TRBJ1-1; a weak D match, TRBD1 (6 bases). CDR1 and CDR2 from the germline V gene are SEHNR and FQNEAQ (reference sequence). The CDR3 spans 14 residues. With 5 bases removed from V and 0 bases from J, the gap between germline ends came to 10 bases.

A single count supports this clone. This chain connects TRBV28 to TRBJ1-4; possible D gene TRBD1, 5 bases. The CDR3 totals 20 residues. Germline CDR1 reads MDHEN; CDR2 reads SYDVKM. Trimming pared 4 bases from V and 4 bases from J, leaving 28 bases between. CDR3 DNA: TGTGCCAGCAGTTATACCTATACCCGCAGGGATGGGTCGTATAATGAAAAACTGTTTTTT. Translation: CASSYTYTRRDGSYNEKLFF.